This section outlines one T cell receptor beta chain sequence together with its context. Only in-frame clones appear in the TCRdb table, and some are missing; sequencing was by immunoSEQ multiplex PCR. The sample lists about 220,000 clones; around 87% were seen once. Trimming left V 4 bases short and J 2 bases short, with 3 bases between. This CDR3 region has 11 residues. The germline V gene encodes CDR1 SNHLY and CDR2 FYNNEI. The study drew participants aged about 18 to 89 years from 20 to 30 US areas. The sample is drawn from a study of blood T cell repertoires in COVID-19. This rearrangement joins TRBV2 to TRBJ2-7; D call uncertain. This receptor was taken from a woman aged 18 to 35 in a cohort exposed to, infected with or recovered from COVID-19 (not recorded which). The sequencing sample was made of PBMCs or T cells enriched from blood (not recorded which). The CDR3 DNA sequence: TGTGCCAGCAGTGTCACCTACGAGCAGTACTTC. This codes for CASSVTYEQYF.